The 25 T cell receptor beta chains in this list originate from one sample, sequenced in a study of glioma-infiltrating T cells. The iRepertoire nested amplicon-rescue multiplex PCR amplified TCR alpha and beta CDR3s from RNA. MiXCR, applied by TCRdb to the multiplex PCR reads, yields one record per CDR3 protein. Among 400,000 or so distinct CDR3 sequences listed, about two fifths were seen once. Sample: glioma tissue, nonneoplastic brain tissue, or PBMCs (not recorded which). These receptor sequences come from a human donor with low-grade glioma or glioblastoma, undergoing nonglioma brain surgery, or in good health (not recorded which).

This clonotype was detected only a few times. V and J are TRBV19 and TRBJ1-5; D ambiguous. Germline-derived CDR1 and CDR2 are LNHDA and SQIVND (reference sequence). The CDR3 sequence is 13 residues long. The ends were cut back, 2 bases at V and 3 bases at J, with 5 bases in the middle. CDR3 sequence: CASSIQLNQPQHF. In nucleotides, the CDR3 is TGTGCCAGTAGTATACAGCTCAATCAGCCCCAGCATTTT.

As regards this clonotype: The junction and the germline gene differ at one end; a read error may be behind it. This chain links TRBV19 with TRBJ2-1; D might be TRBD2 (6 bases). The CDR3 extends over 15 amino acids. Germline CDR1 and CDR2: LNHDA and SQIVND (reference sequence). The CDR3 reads CASSISGLSYNEQSF. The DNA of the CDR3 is TGTGCCAGTAGTATTTCTGGACTAAGTTACAATGAGCAGTCCTTC.

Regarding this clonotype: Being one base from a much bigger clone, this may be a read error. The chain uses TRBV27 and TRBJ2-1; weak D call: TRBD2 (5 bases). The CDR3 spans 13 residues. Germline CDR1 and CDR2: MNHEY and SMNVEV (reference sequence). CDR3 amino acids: CASGSLAYNEQSF. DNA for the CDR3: TGTGCCAGCGGGAGTCTAGCCTACAATGAGCAGTCCTTC.

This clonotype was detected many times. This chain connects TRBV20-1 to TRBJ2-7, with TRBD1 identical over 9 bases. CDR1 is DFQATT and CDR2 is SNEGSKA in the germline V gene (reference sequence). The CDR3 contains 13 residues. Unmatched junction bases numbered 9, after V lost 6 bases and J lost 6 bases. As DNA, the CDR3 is TGCAGTGCCCTGACAGGGGGTCGGTCCGAGCAGTACTTC. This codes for CSALTGGRSEQYF.

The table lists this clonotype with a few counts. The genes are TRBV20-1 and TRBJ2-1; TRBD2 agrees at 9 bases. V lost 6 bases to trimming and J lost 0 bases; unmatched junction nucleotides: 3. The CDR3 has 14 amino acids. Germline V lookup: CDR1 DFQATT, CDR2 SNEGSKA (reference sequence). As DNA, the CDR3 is TGCAGTGCCCTAGCGGGAAACTCCTACAATGAGCAGTTCTTC. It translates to CSALAGNSYNEQFF.

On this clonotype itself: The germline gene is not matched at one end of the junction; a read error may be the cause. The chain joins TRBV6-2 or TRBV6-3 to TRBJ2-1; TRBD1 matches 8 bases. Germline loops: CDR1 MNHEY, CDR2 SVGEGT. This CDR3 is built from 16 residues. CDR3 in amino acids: CARSYSRDRTYNEQFF. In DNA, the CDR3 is TGTGCCAGAAGTTACTCCCGGGACAGGACTTACAATGAGCAGTTCTTC.

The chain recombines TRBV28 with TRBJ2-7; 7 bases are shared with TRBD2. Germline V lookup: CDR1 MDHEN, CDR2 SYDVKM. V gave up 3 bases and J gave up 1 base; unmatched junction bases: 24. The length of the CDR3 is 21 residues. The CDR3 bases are TGTGCCAGCAGTTTCTATCGCCTTCTAGGCGGGAGCTTCGTGGTGTCCTACGAGCAGTACTTC. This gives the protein CASSFYRLLGGSFVVSYEQYF. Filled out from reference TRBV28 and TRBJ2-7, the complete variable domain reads DVKVTQSSRYLVKRTGEKVFLECVQDMDHENMFWYRQDPGLGLRLIYFSYDVKMKEKGDIPEGYSVSREKKERFSLILESASTNQTSMYLCASSFYRLLGGSFVVSYEQYFGPGTRLTVT.

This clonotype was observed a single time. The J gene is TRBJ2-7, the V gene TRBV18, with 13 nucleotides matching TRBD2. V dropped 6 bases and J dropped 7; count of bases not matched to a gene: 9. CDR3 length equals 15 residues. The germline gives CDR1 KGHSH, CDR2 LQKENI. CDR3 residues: CASSPGTSGTREQYF. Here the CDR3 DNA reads TGTGCCAGCTCTCCCGGGACTAGCGGGACGCGAGAGCAGTACTTC.

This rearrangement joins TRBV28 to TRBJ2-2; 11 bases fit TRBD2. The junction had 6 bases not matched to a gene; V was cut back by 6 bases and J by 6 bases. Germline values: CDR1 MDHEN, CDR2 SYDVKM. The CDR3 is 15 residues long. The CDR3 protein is CASRRLAGNAGELFF. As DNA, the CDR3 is TGTGCCAGCAGGCGACTAGCGGGAAACGCCGGGGAGCTGTTTTTT.

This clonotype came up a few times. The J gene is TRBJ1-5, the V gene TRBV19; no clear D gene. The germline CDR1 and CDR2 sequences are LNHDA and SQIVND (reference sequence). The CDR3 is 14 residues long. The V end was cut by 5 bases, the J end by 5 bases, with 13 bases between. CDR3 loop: CASSRQDTYQPQHF. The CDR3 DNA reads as TGTGCCAGTAGTCGGCAGGATACTTATCAGCCCCAGCATTTT.

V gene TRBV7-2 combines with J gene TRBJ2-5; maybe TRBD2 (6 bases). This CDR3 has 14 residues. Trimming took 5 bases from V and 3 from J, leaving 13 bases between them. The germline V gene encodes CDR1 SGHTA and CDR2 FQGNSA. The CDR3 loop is CASSLEWGEETQYF. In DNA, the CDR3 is TGTGCCAGCAGCCTCGAGTGGGGGGAAGAGACCCAGTACTTC.

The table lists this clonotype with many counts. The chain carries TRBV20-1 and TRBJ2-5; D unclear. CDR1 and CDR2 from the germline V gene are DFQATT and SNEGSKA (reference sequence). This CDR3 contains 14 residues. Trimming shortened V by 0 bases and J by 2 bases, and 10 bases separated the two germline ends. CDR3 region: CSARDRPDQETQYF. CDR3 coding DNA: TGCAGTGCTAGAGATAGGCCAGATCAAGAGACCCAGTACTTC.

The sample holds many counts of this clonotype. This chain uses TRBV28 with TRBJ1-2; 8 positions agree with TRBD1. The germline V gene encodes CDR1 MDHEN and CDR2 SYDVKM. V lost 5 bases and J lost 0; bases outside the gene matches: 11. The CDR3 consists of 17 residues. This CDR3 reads CASSDPRDRTPNYGYTF. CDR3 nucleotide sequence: TGTGCCAGCAGTGACCCCCGGGACAGGACTCCTAACTATGGCTACACCTTC.

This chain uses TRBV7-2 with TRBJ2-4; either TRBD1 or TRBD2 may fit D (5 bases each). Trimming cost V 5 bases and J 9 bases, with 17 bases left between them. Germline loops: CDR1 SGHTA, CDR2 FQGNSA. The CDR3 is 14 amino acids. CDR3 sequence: CASSDRSEGSIQYF. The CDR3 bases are TGTGCCAGCAGCGACAGAAGTGAGGGCTCCATTCAGTACTTC.

The CDR3 region has the DNA TGTGCCAGCAGGTCGAGCGGGACAGAGAACACTGAAGCTTTCTTT. Encoded protein: CASRSSGTENTEAFF. This chain connects TRBV7-2 to TRBJ1-1, with TRBD1 identical over 7 bases. The CDR3 consists of 15 residues. The V gene end was trimmed by 6 bases and the J gene end by 1 base; junction bases not matched to a gene: 8. Germline V gene lookup returns CDR1 SGHTA and CDR2 FQGNSA.

CDR3 sequence (DNA): TGCGCCAGCAGCCCAGGACCGGAGGTTTATGGCTACACCTTC. It yields the protein CASSPGPEVYGYTF. The V call is TRBV5-1, the J call TRBJ1-2; D is uncertain. The CDR3 totals 14 residues. With 4 bases removed from V and 5 bases from J, the gap between germline ends came to 15 bases. Germline CDR1 is SGHRS and CDR2 is YFSETQ.

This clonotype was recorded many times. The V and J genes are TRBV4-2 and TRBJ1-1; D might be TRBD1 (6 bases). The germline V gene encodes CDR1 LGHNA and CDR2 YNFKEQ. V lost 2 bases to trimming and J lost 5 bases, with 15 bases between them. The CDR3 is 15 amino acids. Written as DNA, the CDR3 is TGTGCCAGCAGCCAACCTTCCGCAGGGGAAACTGAAGCTTTCTTT. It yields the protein CASSQPSAGETEAFF.

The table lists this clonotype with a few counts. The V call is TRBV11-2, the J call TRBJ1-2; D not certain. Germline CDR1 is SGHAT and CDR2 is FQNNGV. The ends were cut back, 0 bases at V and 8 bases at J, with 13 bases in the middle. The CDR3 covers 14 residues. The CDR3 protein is CASSLDRGRGGYTF. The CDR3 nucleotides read TGTGCCAGCAGCTTAGATCGGGGTAGAGGCGGCTACACCTTC.

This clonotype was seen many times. This chain's CDR3 is CSARRTGETYEQYF. In DNA, the CDR3 is TGCAGTGCCAGGAGGACAGGGGAAACCTACGAGCAGTACTTC. The chain links TRBV20-1 to TRBJ2-7, with 9 bases that match TRBD1. The CDR3 runs 14 residues. V lost 6 bases and J lost 2; bases outside the gene matches: 8. Per germline, CDR1 DFQATT and CDR2 SNEGSKA (reference sequence).

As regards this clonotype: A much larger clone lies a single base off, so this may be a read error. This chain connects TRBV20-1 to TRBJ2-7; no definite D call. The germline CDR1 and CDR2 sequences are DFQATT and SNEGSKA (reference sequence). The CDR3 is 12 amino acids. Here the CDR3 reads CSAQTGAYEQSF. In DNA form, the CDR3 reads TGCAGTGCTCAGACTGGAGCCTACGAGCAGTCCTTC.

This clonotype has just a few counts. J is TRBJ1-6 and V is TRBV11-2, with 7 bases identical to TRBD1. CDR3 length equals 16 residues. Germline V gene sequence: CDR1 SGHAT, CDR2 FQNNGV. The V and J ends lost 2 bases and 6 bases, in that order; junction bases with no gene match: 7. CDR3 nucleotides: TGTGCCAGCAGCTTAAGTCTGACAGGGCCTAATTCACCCCTCCACTTT. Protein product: CASSLSLTGPNSPLHF.

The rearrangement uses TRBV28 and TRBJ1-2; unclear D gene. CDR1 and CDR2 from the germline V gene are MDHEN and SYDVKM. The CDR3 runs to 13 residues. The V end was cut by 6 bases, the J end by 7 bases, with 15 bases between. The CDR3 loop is CASSPLMPGGYTF. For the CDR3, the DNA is TGTGCCAGCAGCCCCCTCATGCCCGGTGGCTACACCTTC.

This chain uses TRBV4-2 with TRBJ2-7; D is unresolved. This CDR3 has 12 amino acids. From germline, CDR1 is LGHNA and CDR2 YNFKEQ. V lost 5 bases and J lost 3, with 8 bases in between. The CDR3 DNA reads TGTGCCAGCAGCGCCGATCGCTACGAGCAGTACTTC. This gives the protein CASSADRYEQYF.

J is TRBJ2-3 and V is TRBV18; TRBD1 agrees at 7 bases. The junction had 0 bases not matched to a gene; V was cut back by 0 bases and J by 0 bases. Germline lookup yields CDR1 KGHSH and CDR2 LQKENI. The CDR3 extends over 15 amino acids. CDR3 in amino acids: CASSPPGQSTDTQYF. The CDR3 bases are TGTGCCAGCTCACCACCGGGACAGAGCACAGATACGCAGTATTTT. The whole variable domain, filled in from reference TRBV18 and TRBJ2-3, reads NAGVMQNPRHLVRRRGQEARLRCSPMKGHSHVYWYRQLPEEGLKFMVYLQKENIIDESGMPKERFSAEFPKEGPSILRIQQVVRGDSAAYFCASSPPGQSTDTQYFGPGTRLTVL.

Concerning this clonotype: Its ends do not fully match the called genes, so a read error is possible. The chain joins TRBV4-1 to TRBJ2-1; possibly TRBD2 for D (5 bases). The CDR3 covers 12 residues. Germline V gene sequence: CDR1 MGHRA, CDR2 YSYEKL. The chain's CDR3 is CASSSLGVEQFF. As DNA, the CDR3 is TGTGCCAGCAGCTCTCTCGGGGTTGAGCAGTTCTTC.